Each of the 6 T cell receptor beta chains below was sequenced from the same sample in a study of T cell changes during pregnancy in multiple sclerosis (dated by TCRdb to about 2019). The method behind the library was the immunoSEQ multiplex PCR assay. TCRdb obtained this table from immuneACCESS and retained in-frame rearrangements with V and J assigned. These tables miss some clones; where compared with another copy, unresolved V genes account for less than half of the shortfall, and the remainder is unexplained. Recorded for this sample are tens of thousands of clones; roughly nine tenths of them occurred a single time. Of the sample, 2.5% to 4% is held by the ten largest clones. Sequencing was performed on peripheral blood, taken in the first trimester of pregnancy. The receptors were gathered from a female donor in good health, enrolled as a control in a pregnancy study.

The chain combines TRBV9 with TRBJ1-3; tentatively, D is TRBD1 (6 bases). CDR3 length: 17 residues. CDR1 and CDR2 from the germline V gene are SGDLS and YYNGEE. V lost 1 base and J lost 1, with 15 bases in between. In nucleotides, the CDR3 is TGTGCCAGCAGCGTAATCGGAGTCAGGGGATCTGGAAACACCATATATTTT. Protein sequence: CASSVIGVRGSGNTIYF.

The chain couples TRBV5-6 to TRBJ2-5; 12 nucleotides match TRBD1. Germline CDR1 SGHDT, CDR2 YYEEEE. V shed 3 bases and J 5 bases; nucleotides not matched to a gene: 11. This CDR3 has 17 residues. DNA for the CDR3: TGTGCCAGCAGCTGGGCTCCCGGGACAGGGGGCTGGGAGACCCAGTACTTC. Its translation: CASSWAPGTGGWETQYF. Drawing the rest from reference TRBV5-6 and TRBJ2-5, the complete variable domain is DAGVTQSPTHLIKTRGQQVTLRCSPKSGHDTVSWYQQALGQGPQFIFQYYEEEERQRGNFPDRFSGHQFPNYSSELNVNALLLGDSALYLCASSWAPGTGGWETQYFGPGTRLLVL.

V gene TRBV6-1 combines with J gene TRBJ2-7; D perhaps matches TRBD1 (6 bases). This CDR3 comprises 13 residues. The V end lost 5 bases, the J end lost 7 bases, and 15 bases lay between the germline ends. From germline, CDR1 is MNHNS and CDR2 SASEGT. The CDR3: CASSLRDIKEQYF. The DNA for the CDR3 is TGTGCCAGCAGTCTCCGGGACATCAAAGAGCAGTACTTC.

In this sample, this clone turned up a few times. The chain combines TRBV4-1 with TRBJ1-2; no clear D gene. The germline CDR1 and CDR2 sequences are MGHRA and YSYEKL. The CDR3 is 16 residues long. Trimming stripped 0 bases from V and 0 bases from J, with 11 bases between. The CDR3 region is CASSQDRGISNYGYTF. Here the CDR3 DNA reads TGCGCCAGCAGCCAAGATCGGGGAATATCTAACTATGGCTACACCTTC.

The gene calls are TRBV2 and TRBJ1-4; 10 bases agree with TRBD1. The CDR3 totals 16 residues. The V gene end was trimmed by 8 bases and the J gene end by 3 bases; junction bases not matched to a gene: 9. In germline, CDR1 is SNHLY, CDR2 FYNNEI. The CDR3 region is CASVDRGLPANEKLFF. As DNA, the CDR3 is TGTGCCAGCGTCGACAGGGGGCTACCTGCTAATGAAAAACTGTTTTTT.

V is TRBV5-1 and J is TRBJ2-5; 12 bases are a match to TRBD2. CDR3 length equals 17 residues. CDR1 and CDR2 (germline): SGHRS, YFSETQ. V gave up 4 bases and J gave up 0 bases; unmatched junction bases: 7. CDR3 nucleotides: TGCGCCAGCAGCAAGGGACTAGCGGGCCGGTACCAAGAGACCCAGTACTTC. Its translation: CASSKGLAGRYQETQYF.